This T cell receptor (beta chain) originates from a study of blood T cell repertoires in COVID-19. The data were produced by immunoSEQ multiplex PCR, yet TCRdb's version contains in-frame clones alone and is incomplete. The top ten clones hold 35% to 50% of a sample with over 10,000 clones, approximately 72% of them seen once. The specimen was peripheral blood. The source is a woman older than 75 with acute or convalescent COVID-19.

This clone was counted between two and nine times. This sequence joins TRBV2 and TRBJ1-1; 8 positions match TRBD1. From germline, CDR1 is SNHLY and CDR2 FYNNEI. The length of the CDR3 is 13 residues. The V segment lost 6 bases and the J segment 3 bases; nucleotides outside the gene matches: 3. The CDR3, as DNA: TGTGCCAGCAGGGTGACAGGGGACACTGAAGCTTTCTTT. Translation gives CASRVTGDTEAFF.